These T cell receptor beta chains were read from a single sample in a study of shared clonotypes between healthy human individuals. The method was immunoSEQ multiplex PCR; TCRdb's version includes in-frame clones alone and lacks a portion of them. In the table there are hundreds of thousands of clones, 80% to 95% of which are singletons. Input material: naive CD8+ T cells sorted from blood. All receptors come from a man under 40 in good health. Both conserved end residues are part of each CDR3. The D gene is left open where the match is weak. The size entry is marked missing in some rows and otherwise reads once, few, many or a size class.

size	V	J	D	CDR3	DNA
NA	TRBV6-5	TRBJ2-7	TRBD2	CASSYRAGGTYEQYF	TGTGCCAGCAGTTACCGAGCGGGAGGTACCTACGAGCAGTACTTC
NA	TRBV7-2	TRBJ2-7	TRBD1	CASSLRPTGGVNEQYF	TGTGCCAGCAGCCTCCGACCGACAGGGGGCGTTAACGAGCAGTACTTC
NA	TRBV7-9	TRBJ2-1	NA	CASSLASTSKNEQFF	TGTGCCAGCAGCTTAGCATCAACCTCAAAAAATGAGCAGTTCTTC
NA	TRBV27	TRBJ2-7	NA	CASSLGTNYEQYF	TGTGCCAGCAGTTTAGGGACAAACTACGAGCAGTACTTC
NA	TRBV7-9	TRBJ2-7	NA	CAMGEGLEQYF	TGTGCCATGGGAGAGGGTTTGGAGCAGTACTTC
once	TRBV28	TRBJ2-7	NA	CASSFQGRSTYEQYF	TGTGCCAGCAGTTTCCAAGGAAGGTCTACCTACGAGCAGTACTTC
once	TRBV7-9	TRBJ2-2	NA	CASSLVGSGANTGELFF	TGTGCCAGCAGCTTAGTAGGTAGCGGAGCGAACACCGGGGAGCTGTTTTTT
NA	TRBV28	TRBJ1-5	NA	CASSLWGDQPQHF	TGTGCCAGCAGTTTATGGGGCGATCAGCCCCAGCATTTT
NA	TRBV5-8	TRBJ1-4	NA	CASSLGITNEKLFF	TGTGCCAGCAGCTTAGGGATAACTAATGAAAAACTGTTTTTT
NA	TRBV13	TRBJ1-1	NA	CASSAYSGLLYTEAFF	TGTGCCAGCAGCGCATACTCCGGGCTATTGTACACTGAAGCTTTCTTT
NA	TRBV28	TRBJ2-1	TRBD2	CASRGDSSSGRNEQFF	TGTGCCAGCAGGGGGGACAGTTCTAGCGGGAGAAATGAGCAGTTCTTC
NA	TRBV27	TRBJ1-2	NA	CASGRGTASFYGYTF	TGTGCCAGCGGTCGTGGGACGGCTTCATTCTATGGCTACACCTTC
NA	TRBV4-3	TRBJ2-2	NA	CASSIQGTGELFF	TGCGCCAGCAGCATACAGGGTACCGGGGAGCTGTTTTTT
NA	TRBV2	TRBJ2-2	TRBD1	CASSERGQGAVTGELFF	TGTGCCAGCAGTGAGCGGGGACAGGGGGCGGTAACCGGGGAGCTGTTTTTT
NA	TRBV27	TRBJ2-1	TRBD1	CASSNHRGLNEQFF	TGTGCCAGCAGTAATCACAGGGGGCTCAATGAGCAGTTCTTC
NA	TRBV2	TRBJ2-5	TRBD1	CASSEELQGAFETQYF	TGTGCCAGCAGTGAAGAGTTGCAGGGGGCCTTTGAGACCCAGTACTTC
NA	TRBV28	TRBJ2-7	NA	CASSLDPGGYEQYF	TGTGCCAGCAGTTTAGACCCAGGGGGGTACGAGCAGTACTTC
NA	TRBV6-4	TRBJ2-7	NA	CSYTPQLCSYEQYF	TGTTCCTACACTCCCCAGCTGTGCTCCTACGAGCAGTACTTC
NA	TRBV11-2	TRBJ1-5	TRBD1	CASSKDRLGDQPQHF	TGTGCCAGCAGCAAGGACAGGTTGGGCGATCAGCCCCAGCATTTT
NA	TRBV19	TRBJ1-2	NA	CASSMNYGYTF	TGTGCCAGTAGTATGAACTATGGCTACACCTTC
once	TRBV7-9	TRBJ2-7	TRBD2	CASSRGLANSYEQYF	TGTGCCAGCAGCCGGGGACTAGCGAACTCCTACGAGCAGTACTTC
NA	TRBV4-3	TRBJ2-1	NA	CASSQESAPLNEQFF	TGCGCCAGCAGCCAAGAATCAGCGCCCCTCAATGAGCAGTTCTTC
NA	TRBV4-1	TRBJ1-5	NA	CASSQETRNQPQHF	TGCGCCAGCAGCCAAGAGACAAGGAATCAGCCCCAGCATTTT
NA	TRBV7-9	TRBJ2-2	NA	CASSPIRVGELFF	TGTGCCAGCAGCCCGATTCGGGTCGGGGAGCTGTTTTTT
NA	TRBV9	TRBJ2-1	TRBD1	CASSRDSTYNEQFF	TGTGCCAGCAGCCGGGACAGTACCTACAATGAGCAGTTCTTC
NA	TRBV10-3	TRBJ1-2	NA	CAISVDEREGYTF	TGTGCCATCAGTGTCGATGAACGGGAAGGCTACACCTTC
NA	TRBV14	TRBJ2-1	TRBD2	CASSQRSSGRAISYNEQFF	TGTGCCAGCAGCCAAAGATCTAGCGGGAGGGCCATTTCCTACAATGAGCAGTTCTTC
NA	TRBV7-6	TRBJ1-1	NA	CASSRPRDGRNTEAFF	TGTGCCAGCAGTCGTCCCCGAGACGGAAGGAACACTGAAGCTTTCTTT
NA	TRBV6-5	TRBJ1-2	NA	CASRGLVGPYYGYTF	TGTGCCAGCCGGGGGCTCGTGGGGCCCTACTATGGCTACACCTTC
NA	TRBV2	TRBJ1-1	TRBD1	CASSSGTDGLNTEAFF	TGTGCCAGCAGTTCCGGGACAGACGGACTGAACACTGAAGCTTTCTTT
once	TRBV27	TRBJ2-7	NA	CASSFSGSYEQYF	TGTGCCAGCAGTTTTTCGGGGTCCTACGAGCAGTACTTC
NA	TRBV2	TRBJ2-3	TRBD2	CASSEWGTSGTYGQYF	TGTGCCAGCAGTGAATGGGGGACTAGCGGGACCTATGGGCAGTATTTT
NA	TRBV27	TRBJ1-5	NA	CASSFGGTQPQHF	TGTGCCAGCAGTTTTGGGGGAACCCAGCCCCAGCATTTT
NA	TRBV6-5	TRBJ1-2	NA	CASSYSDPGLDGYTF	TGTGCCAGCAGTTACTCGGACCCGGGACTGGATGGCTACACCTTC
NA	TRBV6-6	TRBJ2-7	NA	CASSSGAEQYF	TGTGCCAGCAGTTCAGGAGCCGAGCAGTACTTC
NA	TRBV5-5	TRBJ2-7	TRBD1	CASSIKDRASDQLYEQYF	TGTGCCAGCAGCATAAAGGACAGGGCCTCCGATCAGCTATACGAGCAGTACTTC
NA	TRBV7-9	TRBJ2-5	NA	CASSLVARYQETQYF	TGTGCCAGCAGCTTAGTCGCCAGGTACCAAGAGACCCAGTACTTC
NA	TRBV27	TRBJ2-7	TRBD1	CASSYDRGPAEQYF	TGTGCCAGCAGTTATGACAGGGGGCCCGCCGAGCAGTACTTC
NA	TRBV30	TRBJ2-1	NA	CAVGVGNEQFF	TGTGCCGTGGGAGTGGGCAATGAGCAGTTCTTC
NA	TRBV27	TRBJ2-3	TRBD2	CASSPLAGLVAGPDTQYF	TGTGCCAGCAGTCCATTAGCGGGACTCGTCGCGGGTCCAGATACGCAGTATTTT
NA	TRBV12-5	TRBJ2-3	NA	CATSDGDTDTQYF	TGTGCTACTTCTGACGGGGACACAGATACGCAGTATTTT
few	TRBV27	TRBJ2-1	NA	CASSSNNEQFF	TGTGCCAGCAGTTCCAACAATGAGCAGTTCTTC
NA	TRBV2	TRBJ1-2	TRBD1	CAFRQGYGYTF	TGTGCCTTTCGACAGGGATATGGCTACACCTTC
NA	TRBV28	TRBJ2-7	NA	CASRDRGTSYEQYF	TGTGCCAGCAGGGACCGGGGTACCTCCTACGAGCAGTACTTC
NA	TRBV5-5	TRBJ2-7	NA	CASSPGSAYEQYF	TGTGCCAGCAGCCCCGGATCAGCCTACGAGCAGTACTTC
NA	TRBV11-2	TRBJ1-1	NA	CASSAKRGQSVNTEAFF	TGTGCCAGCAGCGCTAAGCGGGGGCAGTCGGTGAACACTGAAGCTTTCTTT
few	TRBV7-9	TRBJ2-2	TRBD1	CASSPPGTGVIGELFF	TGTGCCAGCAGCCCCCCCGGGACAGGGGTGATCGGGGAGCTGTTTTTT
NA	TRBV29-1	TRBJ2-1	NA	CSVEKPPSSSEQFF	TGCAGCGTTGAAAAACCCCCCTCATCCTCCGAGCAGTTCTTC
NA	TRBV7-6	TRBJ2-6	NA	CASSADLSSGANVLTF	TGTGCCAGCAGCGCAGACCTAAGCTCTGGGGCCAACGTCCTGACTTTC